The 10 T cell receptor beta chains listed next were all sequenced from one sample in a study of blood T cell repertoires in COVID-19. The table came from immunoSEQ multiplex PCR; TCRdb's copy has only in-frame clones and leaves some out. The table lists 75,000 to 90,000 clones, about 90% of them singletons. Sequences were obtained from peripheral blood. The receptor source for this set is a human donor in a cohort sampled during active COVID-19.

V is TRBV30 and J is TRBJ2-1; TRBD2 agrees at 8 bases. This CDR3 has 14 residues. Germline values: CDR1 GTSNPN, CDR2 SVGIG (reference sequence). V trimming: 5 bases; J trimming: 3 bases; junction bases outside the gene matches: 6. This CDR3 reads CAWGRGGGYNEQFF. The CDR3 nucleotides are TGTGCCTGGGGACGGGGGGGCGGCTACAATGAGCAGTTCTTC. Combining the CDR3 with reference TRBV30 and TRBJ2-1 gives the whole variable domain SQTIHQWPATLVQPVGSPLSLECTVEGTSNPNLYWYRQAAGRGLQLLFYSVGIGQISSEVPQNLSASRPQDRQFILSSKKLLLSDSGFYLCAWGRGGGYNEQFFGPGTRLTVL.

The V gene is TRBV6-5, the J gene TRBJ2-3; a weak D match, TRBD2 (6 bases). Germline V gene lookup returns CDR1 MNHEY and CDR2 SVGAGI. The CDR3 has 14 residues. Trimming pared 8 bases from V and 8 bases from J, leaving 20 bases between. The CDR3 coding sequence is TGTGCCAGCGTCTCGGGGGTGACCTGGGGTACGCAGTATTTT. Encoded protein: CASVSGVTWGTQYF.

The J gene is TRBJ2-1, the V gene TRBV19; D may be TRBD2 (5 bases). The CDR3 consists of 13 residues. Trimming cost V 2 bases and J 6 bases, with 8 bases left between them. Germline V CDR1 and CDR2: LNHDA, SQIVND (reference sequence). The CDR3 protein is CASSILAPNEQFF. The CDR3 bases are TGTGCCAGTAGTATACTAGCTCCCAATGAGCAGTTCTTC.

V usage is TRBV3-1 (or the pseudogene TRBV3-2) and J usage is TRBJ1-1; a possible D gene is TRBD1 (5 bases). The germline V gene encodes CDR1 LGHDT and CDR2 YNNKEL (reference sequence). CDR3 size: 15 residues. Deletions cut 0 bases from V and 10 bases from J, with 18 bases between. The CDR3 bases are TGTGCCAGCAGCCAAGATTGGGGTAAGGGGTTTGGAGCTTTCTTT. Protein sequence: CASSQDWGKGFGAFF.

The genes are TRBV6-2 or TRBV6-3 and TRBJ2-1, with D possibly matching TRBD1 (6 bases). This CDR3 region has 15 residues. V lost 6 bases and J 0 bases, leaving 12 bases between the germline ends. Germline-derived CDR1 and CDR2 are MNHEY and SVGEGT. The CDR3 DNA reads as TGTGCCAGCAGATACGACAGGTTCTCCTACAATGAGCAGTTCTTC. Translated, it gives CASRYDRFSYNEQFF.

This clone has only a few counts. The gene calls are TRBV6-5 and TRBJ1-1, with 7 bases fitting TRBD1. J was trimmed by 3 bases and V by 9 bases; bases with no gene match: 4. Germline assignment: CDR1 MNHEY and CDR2 SVGAGI. The CDR3 extends over 12 amino acids. This CDR3 is CASRGLDTEAFF. CDR3 DNA: TGTGCCAGTAGGGGGCTTGACACTGAAGCTTTCTTT.

The genes are TRBV12-3 or TRBV12-4 and TRBJ2-5; the match to TRBD1 covers 7 bases. V was clipped by 3 bases and J by 3 bases; unmatched bases: 1. There are 13 residues in the CDR3. The CDR3 sequence is CASSFDREETQYF. In DNA form, the CDR3 reads TGTGCCAGCAGTTTTGACAGGGAAGAGACCCAGTACTTC.

This clone was seen a single time. This chain uses TRBV2 with TRBJ2-3, with D possibly being TRBD1 (5 bases). Germline values: CDR1 SNHLY, CDR2 FYNNEI. Trimming stripped 5 bases from V and 9 bases from J, with 15 bases between. The CDR3 consists of 13 residues. CDR3: CASSPPTSGTQYF. The DNA for the CDR3 is TGTGCCAGCAGTCCCCCGACATCAGGGACGCAGTATTTT.

This sequence joins TRBV18 and TRBJ2-5, with TRBD1 as a possible D gene (5 bases). CDR1 and CDR2 from the germline V gene are KGHSH and LQKENI. The V and J ends lost 0 bases and 5 bases respectively, with 10 bases between them. This CDR3 region has 14 residues. The CDR3 nucleotides are TGTGCCAGCTCACCACCCCCGACAGTTGAGACCCAGTACTTC. Protein product: CASSPPPTVETQYF. Combining the CDR3 with reference TRBV18 and TRBJ2-5 gives the whole variable domain NAGVMQNPRHLVRRRGQEARLRCSPMKGHSHVYWYRQLPEEGLKFMVYLQKENIIDESGMPKERFSAEFPKEGPSILRIQQVVRGDSAAYFCASSPPPTVETQYFGPGTRLLVL.

The V gene is TRBV2, the J gene TRBJ2-7, with D tentatively TRBD2 (5 bases). The V gene lost 3 bases and the J gene lost 10 bases, with 13 bases spanning the gap. CDR3 size: 12 residues. Germline V CDR1 and CDR2: SNHLY, FYNNEI. In nucleotides, the CDR3 is TGTGCCAGCAGTGAGGAGGACGACATCCAGTACTTC. Amino acid sequence: CASSEEDDIQYF.